Shown below are 7 T cell receptor beta chains from a single sample sequenced in a study of cytomegalovirus exposure and HLA in healthy donors. Both 60 Vbeta primers and 13 Jbeta primers went into the PCR. Clones were sequenced by immunoSEQ multiplex PCR, and TCRdb holds only the in-frame ones, with some missing. The data hold roughly 130,000 clones, with 79% observed a single time. The sequenced material came from PBMCs. The receptors originated from a man younger than 35 in good health and CMV-seronegative.

The chain joins TRBV7-6 to TRBJ2-1; possible D gene TRBD1, 6 bases. V was pared by 1 base and J by 1 base, with 17 bases between. This CDR3 spans 18 amino acids. Looked up from germline, CDR1 is SGHVS and CDR2 is FNYEAQ. The CDR3 DNA sequence: TGTGCCAGCAGCTTAGTAGCAAGACAGGTGTTGTCCTACAATGAGCAGTTCTTC. Protein: CASSLVARQVLSYNEQFF.

The rearrangement joins TRBV6-5 to TRBJ2-7; 10 bases match TRBD2. Germline values: CDR1 MNHEY, CDR2 SVGAGI. This CDR3 has 15 residues. Unmatched junction bases numbered 3, after V lost 0 bases and J lost 4 bases. The CDR3 reads CASSYSIAGGYEQYF. CDR3 nucleotides: TGTGCCAGCAGTTACTCTATAGCGGGAGGTTACGAGCAGTACTTC.

This clone was detected once. The rearrangement joins TRBV4-3 to TRBJ2-4, with TRBD2 matching 7 bases. J was trimmed by 0 bases and V by 0 bases; bases with no gene match: 11. Germline values: CDR1 LGHNA, CDR2 YSLEER. This CDR3 has 19 amino acids. Written as DNA, the CDR3 is TGCGCCAGCAGCCAAGAGCCTAGCGGACTCGCGATAGCCAAAAACATTCAGTACTTC. Translation gives CASSQEPSGLAIAKNIQYF.

This chain links TRBV11-2 with TRBJ1-5; 7 bases fit TRBD1. CDR1 and CDR2 (germline): SGHAT, FQNNGV. J gave up 8 bases and V 3 bases, and 10 bases lay outside the gene matches. The CDR3 contains 15 residues. CDR3 in amino acids: CASSFSNTGVEPQHF. The CDR3 DNA reads as TGTGCCAGCAGCTTTAGTAATACAGGGGTAGAGCCCCAGCATTTT.

The rearrangement links TRBV11-3 to TRBJ1-1; possibly TRBD1 for D (5 bases). V was shortened by 4 bases and J by 4 bases, with 10 bases between the two germline ends. Germline-derived CDR1 and CDR2 are SGHNT and YENEEA. The CDR3 sequence is 13 residues long. The CDR3 spells CASSSYDSTEAFF. In nucleotides, the CDR3 is TGTGCCAGCAGCTCATATGACAGCACTGAAGCTTTCTTT.

The rearrangement links TRBV5-1 to TRBJ1-2; 7 nucleotides align to TRBD1. In germline, CDR1 is SGHRS, CDR2 YFSETQ. The CDR3 covers 15 residues. The J segment lost 0 bases and the V segment lost 2 bases, leaving 4 bases of the junction unmatched. The CDR3: CASSLGQVANYGYTF. DNA of the CDR3: TGCGCCAGCAGCTTAGGACAGGTAGCTAACTATGGCTACACCTTC.

J is TRBJ2-1 and V is TRBV27, with 10 bases matching TRBD2. Germline trimming cut 0 bases from V and 5 bases from J; bases unmatched to any gene: 1. Per germline, CDR1 MNHEY and CDR2 SMNVEV (reference sequence). The CDR3 has 15 amino acids. As DNA, the CDR3 is TGTGCCAGCAGTTTATCTCTAGCGGGGGACAATGAGCAGTTCTTC. Protein sequence: CASSLSLAGDNEQFF.